The entry that follows covers one TCR beta chain sequence. What it binds is not known. The data originate from a study of T-cell reconstitution after alpha-beta-depleted transplantation in children. The CDR3 loop spans 14 amino acids. From germline, CDR1 is SGHVS and CDR2 FNYEAQ. With 0 bases removed from V and 5 bases from J, the gap between germline ends came to 10 bases. Findings and caveats of the study: Certain patients had high TCRbeta diversity at day 60, and it came from recipient T cells and thymic progenitors that survived. Alpha-beta T cells present about two months after transplant were reported to originate from several hundred expanded graft clones. After one year, T-cell counts and TCRbeta diversity mostly came from new T cells.

As it was prepared, the TCRbeta library received unique molecular identifiers. In TCRdb, the PCR reads were re-called with MiXCR into one record per CDR3 protein. The sample contains about 980,000 distinct CDR3 sequences, around 30% of which appear only once. This material consisted of PBMCs, mostly from graft donor cells, taken 360 days after TCRalphabeta/CD19-depleted stem cell transplant. This TCR was recovered from a boy in the first two years of life who had a stem cell transplant for SCID, so the T cells may come from the graft donor. V gene TRBV7-6 combines with J gene TRBJ2-5; possibly TRBD2 for D (6 bases). This CDR3 is CASSLARGAETQYF. CDR3 bases: TGTGCCAGCAGCTTAGCGCGGGGTGCCGAGACCCAGTACTTC.